This TCR beta chain is drawn from a study of blood T cell repertoires in COVID-19. The V segment lost 0 bases and the J segment 5 bases; nucleotides outside the gene matches: 9. This CDR3 contains 17 residues. The germline V gene encodes CDR1 SGDLS and CDR2 YYNGEE. Clones were read by immunoSEQ multiplex PCR, and TCRdb kept only the in-frame ones, dropping some. The table includes 100,000 to 140,000 clones, about four fifths detected once. The receptor's source is a man aged 70 or older with acute or convalescent COVID-19. The genes are TRBV9 and TRBJ2-5, with 11 bases that match TRBD2. The sample comprised peripheral blood. CDR3 coding DNA: TGTGCCAGCAGCGTAGGCTTAGCGGGGGGGGCGCGGGAGACCCAGTACTTC. It specifies CASSVGLAGGARETQYF.